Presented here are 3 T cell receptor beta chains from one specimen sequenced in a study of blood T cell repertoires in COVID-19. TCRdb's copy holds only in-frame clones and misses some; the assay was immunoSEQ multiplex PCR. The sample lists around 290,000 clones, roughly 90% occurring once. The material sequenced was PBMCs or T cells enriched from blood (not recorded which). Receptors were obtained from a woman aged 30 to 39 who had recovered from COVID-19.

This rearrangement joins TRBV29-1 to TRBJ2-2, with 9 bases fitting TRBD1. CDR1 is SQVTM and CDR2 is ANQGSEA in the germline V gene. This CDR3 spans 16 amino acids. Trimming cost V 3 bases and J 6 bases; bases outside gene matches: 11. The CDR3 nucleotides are TGCAGCGTTGAGGCCGGGACAGGGCTGGAGCCCGGGGAGCTGTTTTTT. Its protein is CSVEAGTGLEPGELFF.

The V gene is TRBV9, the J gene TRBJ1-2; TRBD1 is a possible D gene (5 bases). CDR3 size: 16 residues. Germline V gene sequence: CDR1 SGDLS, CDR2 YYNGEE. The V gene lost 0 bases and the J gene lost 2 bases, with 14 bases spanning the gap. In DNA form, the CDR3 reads TGTGCCAGCAGCGTAGGAATGGACATCTCCAACTATGGCTACACCTTC. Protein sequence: CASSVGMDISNYGYTF. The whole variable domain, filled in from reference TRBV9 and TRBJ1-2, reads DSGVTQTPKHLITATGQRVTLRCSPRSGDLSVYWYQQSLDQGLQFLIQYYNGEERAKGNILERFSAQQFPDLHSELNLSSLELGDSALYFCASSVGMDISNYGYTFGSGTRLTVV.

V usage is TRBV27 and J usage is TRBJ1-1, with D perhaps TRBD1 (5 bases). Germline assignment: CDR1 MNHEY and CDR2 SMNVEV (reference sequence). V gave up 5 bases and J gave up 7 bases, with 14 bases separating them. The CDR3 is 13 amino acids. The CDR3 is CASSKHRDFEAFF. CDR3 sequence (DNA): TGTGCCAGCAGTAAACATCGGGACTTTGAAGCTTTCTTT.